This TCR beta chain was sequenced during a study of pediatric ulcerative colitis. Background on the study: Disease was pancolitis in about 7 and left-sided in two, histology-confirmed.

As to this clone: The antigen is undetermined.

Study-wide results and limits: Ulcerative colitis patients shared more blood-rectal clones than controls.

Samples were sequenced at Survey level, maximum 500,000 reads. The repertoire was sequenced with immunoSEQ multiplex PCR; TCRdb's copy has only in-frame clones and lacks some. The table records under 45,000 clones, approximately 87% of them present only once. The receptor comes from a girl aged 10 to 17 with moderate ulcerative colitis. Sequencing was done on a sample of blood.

The CDR3 bases are TGTGCCAGCTCACGGGCGAACACTGAAGCTTTCTTT. Protein product: CASSRANTEAFF. The rearrangement joins TRBV4-2 to TRBJ1-1; D gene unclear. Germline lookup yields CDR1 LGHNA and CDR2 YNFKEQ. The V end lost 8 bases, the J end lost 1 base, and 8 bases lay between the germline ends. This CDR3 contains 12 residues.